The TCR beta chain under discussion was sequenced for a study of tumor-infiltrating lymphocytes in primary liver carcinoma. Per germline, CDR1 SGHNT and CDR2 YENEEA. This CDR3 is 15 amino acids long. Starting material for RNA and DNA co-extraction consisted of roughly 17-31 mg of unsorted bulk tissue. For each tumor, five separate regions were sampled. Every tumor sample analyzed contained over 85% viable tumor cells. Points from the study as a whole: Tumors had a significantly higher top-250-clone fraction than blood (p = 0.039). It was observed that only about 7-24% of the top clones appeared in every one of the five tumor regions.

Priming with a constant-region primer yielded TCR beta cDNA from 400 to 550 ng total RNA. Each TCR beta library was derived from three nested multiplex PCR rounds that employed slightly modified ARM-PCR. Running nine to ten cycles apiece, the first two PCR rounds relied on TRBV1-TRBV30 forward primers together with a C-beta reverse primer. From the multiplex PCR reads, TCRdb called clonotypes with MiXCR, one entry per CDR3 protein. The table shows approximately 73,000 distinct CDR3 sequences, with 65% to 75% occurring only once. With respect to this clonotype: Its antigen is unidentified. The junction departs from the called germline gene at one end, perhaps through a read error.

Sequencing was carried out using liver tumor tissue from sampling region 4. Noted subset: tumor region T4, right-lateral pole. This sequence was found in a woman aged 55-69 years with primary liver carcinoma and hepatitis B virus infection. The rearrangement uses TRBV11-3 and TRBJ2-1; tentatively, D is TRBD2 (5 bases). In DNA, the CDR3 is TGTGCCAGCAGCTTAGGAGCTAGCAGGAAGCTTGAGCAGCTCTTC. Translated: CASSLGASRKLEQLF. The full variable domain, completed using reference TRBV11-3 and TRBJ2-1, is EAGVVQSPRYKIIEKKQPVAFWCNPISGHNTLYWYLQNLGQGPELLIRYENEEAVDDSQLPKDRFSAERLKGVDSTLKIQPAELGDSAVYLCASSLGASRKLEQLFGPGTRLTVL.